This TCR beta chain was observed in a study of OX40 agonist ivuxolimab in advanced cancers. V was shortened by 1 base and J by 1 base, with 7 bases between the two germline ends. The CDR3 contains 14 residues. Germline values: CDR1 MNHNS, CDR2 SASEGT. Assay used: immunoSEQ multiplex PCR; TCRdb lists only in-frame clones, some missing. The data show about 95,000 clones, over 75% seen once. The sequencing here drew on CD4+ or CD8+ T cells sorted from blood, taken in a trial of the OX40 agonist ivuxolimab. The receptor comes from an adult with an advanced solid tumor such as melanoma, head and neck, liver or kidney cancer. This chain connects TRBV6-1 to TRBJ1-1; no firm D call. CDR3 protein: CASSEVVKNTEAFF. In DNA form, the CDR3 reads TGTGCCAGCAGTGAAGTTGTCAAGAACACTGAAGCTTTCTTT.